The 14 T cell receptor beta chains reported below all come from one sample, sequenced in a study of shared clonotypes between healthy human individuals. Repertoires were generated with immunoSEQ multiplex PCR, while TCRdb's copy carries only in-frame clones and drops some. The sample lists about 340,000 clones, around 70% occurring once. The specimen was memory CD4+ T cells sorted from blood. As to subset: CD45RA-negative fraction. All receptors come from a man aged 30-40 years in good health.

The chain combines TRBV10-1 with TRBJ2-1, with D uncertain. Looked up from germline, CDR1 is WNHNN and CDR2 is SYGVQD (reference sequence). The CDR3 contains 13 residues. With 0 bases removed from V and 10 bases from J, the gap between germline ends came to 10 bases. CDR3 bases: TGCGCCAGCAGTGAGTCGGTTGTTAAGGAGCAGTTCTTC. This sequence encodes CASSESVVKEQFF.

As concerns this clone: Other DNA variants within this sample encode the same CDR3. The V call is TRBV2, the J call TRBJ2-5; D is undetermined. Germline V gene data show CDR1 as SNHLY and CDR2 as FYNNEI. The CDR3 totals 12 residues. Trimming cost V 2 bases and J 3 bases, with 4 bases left between them. The CDR3 region has the DNA TGTGCCAGCAGTGAAATTGAAGAGACCCAGTACTTC. It codes for CASSEIEETQYF. Full variable domain (missing parts from reference TRBV2 and TRBJ2-5): EPEVTQTPSHQVTQMGQEVILRCVPISNHLYFYWYRQILGQKVEFLVSFYNNEISEKSEIFDDQFSVERPDGSNFTLKIRSTKLEDSAMYFCASSEIEETQYFGPGTRLLVL.

The chain joins TRBV30 to TRBJ2-7; no clear D gene. Deletions cut 4 bases from V and 3 bases from J, with 10 bases between. The CDR3 has 12 amino acids. The germline CDR1 and CDR2 sequences are GTSNPN and SVGIG (reference sequence). The CDR3 protein is CAWTLNYYEQYF. The CDR3 nucleotides read TGTGCCTGGACTTTGAACTACTACGAGCAGTACTTC.

This clone was counted between two and nine times. The rearrangement joins TRBV5-6 to TRBJ2-3, with TRBD2 matching over 10 bases. This CDR3 contains 17 residues. V was clipped by 0 bases and J by 6 bases; unmatched bases: 10. Germline V lookup: CDR1 SGHDT, CDR2 YYEEEE. The CDR3 region has the DNA TGTGCCAGCAGCTTGGGGGAACTCCGACTAGCGGGCGATACGCAGTATTTT. This translates into CASSLGELRLAGDTQYF.

This chain joins TRBV5-1 and TRBJ1-2; the D gene is possibly TRBD1 (6 bases). Trimming removed 2 bases from V and 4 bases from J, with 15 bases in between. The germline CDR1 and CDR2 sequences are SGHRS and YFSETQ. The CDR3 runs to 15 residues. The CDR3 is CASSFQQGLGYGYTF. CDR3 DNA sequence: TGCGCCAGCAGCTTTCAGCAGGGGCTTGGCTATGGCTACACCTTC.

The chain uses TRBV9 and TRBJ2-5, with D possibly matching TRBD1 (6 bases). The V end was cut by 0 bases, the J end by 5 bases, with 17 bases between. Germline CDR1 and CDR2: SGDLS and YYNGEE. This CDR3 region has 16 residues. As DNA, the CDR3 is TGTGCCAGCAGCGTAGCCTCGCAGGGGTCTACGGAGACCCAGTACTTC. Its protein is CASSVASQGSTETQYF.

This clone has only one observation. The CDR3 spells CASSYDRHNEQFF. CDR3 coding DNA: TGTGCCAGCAGTTACGACAGGCACAATGAGCAGTTCTTC. V is TRBV6-6 and J is TRBJ2-1; TRBD1 might be the D (6 bases). This CDR3 has 13 amino acids. Per germline, CDR1 MNHNY and CDR2 SVGAGI (reference sequence). Trimming left V 2 bases short and J 5 bases short, with 7 bases between.

The table lists this clone with a few counts. The junction and the germline gene differ at one end; a read error may be behind it. The rearrangement uses TRBV7-7 and TRBJ1-6, with D unclear. The CDR3 has 16 residues. Germline V lookup: CDR1 SSHAT, CDR2 FNYEAQ (reference sequence). The CDR3 coding sequence is TGTGCTAGCAGCTTAGCTCAGGAAAAACATAATTCACCCCTCCACTTT. Translation: CASSLAQEKHNSPLHF.

This clone was detected a few times. The gene calls are TRBV19 and TRBJ1-1; 9 bases are shared with TRBD1. The V and J ends lost 6 bases and 3 bases, in that order; junction bases with no gene match: 8. The CDR3 has 15 amino acids. Germline V gene data show CDR1 as LNHDA and CDR2 as SQIVND (reference sequence). CDR3 bases: TGTGCCAGTAGAAAATCGGGACAGGGTTACACTGAAGCTTTCTTT. Translation gives CASRKSGQGYTEAFF.

In this sample, this clone turned up a few times. V is TRBV7-7 and J is TRBJ2-1; 11 bases fit TRBD2. The CDR3 is 14 amino acids. With V trimmed by 5 bases and J by 6 bases, 3 bases remained unmatched. Germline-derived CDR1 and CDR2 are SSHAT and FNYEAQ (reference sequence). The CDR3 DNA reads as TGTGCCAGCAGCAGCACTAGCGGGAGCAATGAGCAGTTCTTC. Translating gives CASSSTSGSNEQFF.

As to this clone: This CDR3 is also generated by other DNA sequences in the sample. The chain combines TRBV6-5 with TRBJ2-7, with D possibly TRBD1 on 7 matching bases. This CDR3 is 14 amino acids long. The germline CDR1 and CDR2 sequences are MNHEY and SVGAGI. V shed 5 bases and J shed 3 bases, with 14 bases lying between them. CDR3: CASSPGTAGYEQYF. The DNA of the CDR3 is TGTGCCAGCAGTCCCGGGACAGCGGGCTACGAGCAGTACTTC.

The chain links TRBV11-1 to TRBJ2-7; TRBD1 matches at 9 bases. Germline V CDR1 and CDR2: SGHAT, FQDESV (reference sequence). Unmatched junction bases numbered 10, after V lost 6 bases and J lost 7 bases. The CDR3 loop spans 14 amino acids. CDR3: CASSLPGQGREQYF. Here the CDR3 DNA reads TGTGCCAGCAGTTTGCCGGGACAGGGCCGAGAGCAGTACTTC.

The chain joins TRBV11-2 to TRBJ2-7, with D possibly TRBD2 on 6 matching bases. Germline CDR1 SGHAT, CDR2 FQNNGV. V was trimmed by 3 bases and J by 9 bases, leaving 12 bases between them. The CDR3 sequence is 12 residues long. CDR3 residues: CASSLGTLGQYF. The CDR3 DNA follows: TGTGCCAGCAGCTTGGGGACTCTCGGGCAGTACTTC.

The chain carries TRBV29-1 and TRBJ2-3, with D perhaps TRBD2 (5 bases). Germline V lookup: CDR1 SQVTM, CDR2 ANQGSEA. CDR3 length: 15 residues. V lost 8 bases to trimming and J lost 0 bases, with 18 bases between them. CDR3 sequence (DNA): TGCAGCACTCTGGGGAGCGTCTCTAGCACAGATACGCAGTATTTT. Amino acid sequence: CSTLGSVSSTDTQYF.